The source of this T cell receptor beta chain is a study of CD8+ T cells in alopecia areata. There are a few counts of this clone. Its antigen is as yet unknown. Points from the study as a whole: Scalp clonality dropped significantly under tofacitinib, as did expanded CD8+ top-100 clones. Many expanded lesional clones persisted during tofacitinib (in both scalp and blood).

RNA extraction and reverse transcription yielded cDNA as sequencing template. Profiling relied on immunoSEQ multiplex PCR, and the TCRdb table lists in-frame clones only, not all of them. The data show under 200,000 clones, roughly 65% seen once. CDR1 and CDR2 (germline): SGHAT, FQNNGV. Trimming at V came to 5 bases and at J to 5 bases, leaving 15 bases not matched to a gene. The CDR3 covers 17 residues. The treatment denotes: oral pan-JAK inhibitor, 5-10 mg twice daily. The chain combines TRBV11-2 with TRBJ2-3; 8 bases are shared with TRBD2. Source: CD4+ T cells sorted from blood, taken at week 4, from a patient treated with tofacitinib. This receptor was taken from a human donor with alopecia areata. The CDR3 loop is CASSPMPAGAMQDTQYF. CDR3 bases: TGTGCCAGCAGCCCGATGCCAGCGGGGGCCATGCAAGATACGCAGTATTTT. Complete variable domain (other parts from reference TRBV11-2 and TRBJ2-3): EAGVAQSPRYKIIEKRQSVAFWCNPISGHATLYWYQQILGQGPKLLIQFQNNGVVDDSQLPKDRFSAERLKGVDSTLKIQPAKLEDSAVYLCASSPMPAGAMQDTQYFGPGTRLTVL.